Following are 20 T cell receptor beta chains from one sample sequenced in a study of blood T cell repertoires in COVID-19. Some clones are missing from TCRdb's copy, which holds only in-frame ones; the method was immunoSEQ multiplex PCR. The sample contains around 260,000 clones, about 80% of which appear only once. The sample comprised peripheral blood. The receptors were gathered from a woman aged 45-65 years who had recovered from COVID-19.

CDR3 protein: CAISDRRGRDTGELFF. The CDR3 region has the DNA TGTGCCATCAGTGATAGGCGCGGGAGGGACACCGGGGAGCTGTTTTTT. The chain couples TRBV10-3 to TRBJ2-2; TRBD2 aligns across 9 bases. CDR3 size: 16 residues. V lost 3 bases, J lost 3 bases, and 5 bases stayed unmatched. Germline loops: CDR1 ENHRY, CDR2 SYGVKD.

This chain uses TRBV28 with TRBJ2-7; D perhaps matches TRBD2 (5 bases). Trimming removed 3 bases from V and 3 bases from J, with 9 bases in between. The CDR3 consists of 13 residues. Per germline, CDR1 MDHEN and CDR2 SYDVKM. The CDR3 DNA is TGTGCCAGCAGTTTGGCCCGGGACTACGAGCAGTACTTC. Translation gives CASSLARDYEQYF.

The chain carries TRBV4-3 and TRBJ2-1; 7 bases are shared with TRBD1. The V and J ends lost 3 bases and 1 base, in that order; junction bases with no gene match: 6. This CDR3 contains 16 residues. Germline V gene sequence: CDR1 LGHNA, CDR2 YSLEER. CDR3 in amino acids: CASSHPGTVSYNEQFF. CDR3 bases: TGCGCCAGCAGCCACCCCGGGACAGTATCCTACAATGAGCAGTTCTTC.

The chain recombines TRBV7-2 with TRBJ1-1; 7 nucleotides agree with TRBD1. Losses at the gene ends were 1 base for V and 0 bases for J; bases not matched to a gene: 5. The CDR3 sequence is 16 residues long. Germline V CDR1 and CDR2: SGHTA, FQGNSA. CDR3 residues: CASSLVGGGMNTEAFF. In nucleotides, the CDR3 is TGTGCCAGCAGCTTAGTAGGGGGCGGGATGAACACTGAAGCTTTCTTT.

The chain couples TRBV28 to TRBJ2-1; the match to TRBD1 covers 9 bases. This CDR3 spans 14 amino acids. Germline CDR1 is MDHEN and CDR2 is SYDVKM. Germline trimming cut 5 bases from V and 5 bases from J; bases unmatched to any gene: 4. This CDR3 reads CASSPDRGNNEQFF. CDR3 DNA: TGTGCCAGCAGTCCGGACAGGGGCAACAATGAGCAGTTCTTC.

In nucleotides, the CDR3 is TGTGCCAGCAGCTCCTTAGGGGCAACCCCTTTCTTT. The encoded protein is CASSSLGATPFF. This chain links TRBV27 with TRBJ1-1, with D possibly TRBD1 on 5 matching bases. The CDR3 is 12 amino acids. Trimming shortened V by 6 bases and J by 12 bases, and 17 bases separated the two germline ends. From germline, CDR1 is MNHEY and CDR2 SMNVEV (reference sequence).

The chain combines TRBV19 with TRBJ2-7; TRBD2 aligns across 10 bases. V dropped 4 bases and J dropped 9; count of bases not matched to a gene: 12. The CDR3 spans 15 residues. Germline CDR1 and CDR2: LNHDA and SQIVND (reference sequence). The CDR3 region is CASSSTGTSASGQYF. The CDR3 region has the DNA TGTGCCAGTAGTAGTACCGGGACTAGCGCCTCGGGGCAGTACTTC.

This chain joins TRBV4-3 and TRBJ2-2; a weak D match, TRBD2 (7 bases). Germline CDR1 is LGHNA and CDR2 is YSLEER. The V end lost 0 bases, the J end lost 7 bases, and 12 bases lay between the germline ends. CDR3 length: 15 amino acids. CDR3: CASSQDRGASGELFF. CDR3 bases: TGCGCCAGCAGCCAAGATCGGGGGGCTAGCGGGGAGCTGTTTTTT.

The chain uses TRBV18 and TRBJ2-7; possible D gene TRBD1, 5 bases. The CDR3 runs 13 residues. V was pared by 3 bases and J by 7 bases, with 13 bases between. CDR1 is KGHSH and CDR2 is LQKENI in the germline V gene. The CDR3 region is CASSPDKASEQYF. DNA for the CDR3: TGTGCCAGCTCACCGGACAAAGCATCTGAGCAGTACTTC.

The gene calls are TRBV5-1 and TRBJ2-2; the D is unclear. CDR3 length: 15 amino acids. CDR1 and CDR2 (germline): SGHRS, YFSETQ. V was cut by 2 bases and J by 0 bases, with 8 bases left in between. For the CDR3, the DNA is TGCGCCAGCAGCTTAAGCCCAACGAACACCGGGGAGCTGTTTTTT. Translating gives CASSLSPTNTGELFF.

V usage is TRBV5-1 and J usage is TRBJ2-5; 7 nucleotides align to TRBD2. Germline CDR1 and CDR2: SGHRS and YFSETQ. Trimming removed 1 base from V and 0 bases from J; junction bases left unmatched: 3. The CDR3 runs 15 residues. DNA of the CDR3: TGCGCCAGCAGCTTGACCCTAGCGGACCAAGAGACCCAGTACTTC. Translating gives CASSLTLADQETQYF.

The chain uses TRBV5-8 and TRBJ2-7; 12 nucleotides line up with TRBD2. The germline V gene has CDR1 SGHTS and CDR2 YDEGEE. V dropped 5 bases and J dropped 0; count of bases not matched to a gene: 15. The CDR3 loop spans 19 amino acids. The CDR3 DNA follows: TGTGCCAGCAGGGCGCTAGCGGGGGGGCCTCCGGCTTTCTCCTACGAGCAGTACTTC. This gives the protein CASRALAGGPPAFSYEQYF.

This clone was found a few times. The chain joins TRBV5-4 to TRBJ2-3, with D possibly TRBD2 on 5 matching bases. CDR1 and CDR2 from the germline V gene are SGHNT and YYREEE (reference sequence). V lost 4 bases and J 4 bases, leaving 13 bases between the germline ends. This CDR3 contains 14 residues. The DNA of the CDR3 is TGTGCCAGCAGCGTAATAGGGAGCTCAGATACGCAGTATTTT. Protein: CASSVIGSSDTQYF.

The V and J genes are TRBV5-1 and TRBJ2-5, with 10 bases fitting TRBD2. The J segment lost 5 bases and the V segment lost 4 bases, leaving 11 bases of the junction unmatched. The CDR3 has 16 residues. The germline gives CDR1 SGHRS, CDR2 YFSETQ. This CDR3 is CASSPPLAGAGETQYF. CDR3 sequence (DNA): TGCGCCAGCAGCCCGCCGCTAGCGGGGGCCGGGGAGACCCAGTACTTC.

The V and J genes are TRBV5-1 and TRBJ1-4; possibly TRBD1 for D (5 bases). CDR1 and CDR2 (germline): SGHRS, YFSETQ. Trimming took 0 bases from V and 9 from J, leaving 15 bases between them. The CDR3 spans 15 residues. CDR3 amino acids: CASSLADRQTQKLFF. CDR3 DNA sequence: TGCGCCAGCAGCTTGGCCGATCGACAGACACAAAAACTGTTTTTT. The full variable domain, rest sourced from reference TRBV5-1 and TRBJ1-4, is KAGVTQTPRYLIKTRGQQVTLSCSPISGHRSVSWYQQTPGQGLQFLFEYFSETQRNKGNFPGRFSGRQFSNSRSEMNVSTLELGDSALYLCASSLADRQTQKLFFGSGTQLSVL.

The gene calls are TRBV7-8 and TRBJ2-2; 11 bases agree with TRBD1. The CDR3 is made up of 17 amino acids. Trimming took 5 bases from V and 5 from J; bases not matched to a gene: 10. The germline gives CDR1 SGHVS, CDR2 FQNEAQ. CDR3 loop: CASSLRTGGYSTGELFF. CDR3 coding DNA: TGTGCCAGCAGCCTTAGGACAGGGGGCTACTCTACCGGGGAGCTGTTTTTT.

The chain couples TRBV9 to TRBJ1-2; 8 nucleotides align to TRBD1. The germline V gene encodes CDR1 SGDLS and CDR2 YYNGEE. There are 13 residues in the CDR3. V shed 3 bases, J shed 2 bases, and the junction held 0 bases outside the gene matches. CDR3 DNA sequence: TGTGCCAGCAGCGGACAGGGGAACTATGGCTACACCTTC. It codes for CASSGQGNYGYTF.

The V and J genes are TRBV6-5 and TRBJ1-2, with D uncertain. V shed 5 bases and J shed 1 base, with 11 bases lying between them. The germline CDR1 and CDR2 sequences are MNHEY and SVGAGI. CDR3 size: 14 residues. The CDR3 region has the DNA TGTGCCAGCAGTCATACGACACTTAACTATGGCTACACCTTC. Its protein is CASSHTTLNYGYTF.

This chain uses TRBV11-2 with TRBJ2-1; TRBD1 agrees at 11 bases. Germline CDR1 is SGHAT and CDR2 is FQNNGV. Trimming at V came to 5 bases and at J to 6 bases, leaving 9 bases not matched to a gene. CDR3 length: 16 amino acids. The CDR3 spells CASSPQGTGGVNEQFF. Here the CDR3 DNA reads TGTGCCAGCAGCCCACAGGGGACAGGGGGAGTCAATGAGCAGTTCTTC.

This clone has a single count. V gene TRBV28 combines with J gene TRBJ1-2, with TRBD1 matching 8 bases. The CDR3 has 14 residues. Germline values: CDR1 MDHEN, CDR2 SYDVKM. V lost 2 bases to trimming and J lost 11 bases; unmatched junction nucleotides: 10. CDR3 nucleotide sequence: TGTGCCAGCAGTTTAGACTTCGGACAGGGTAGATACACCTTC. Protein sequence: CASSLDFGQGRYTF.